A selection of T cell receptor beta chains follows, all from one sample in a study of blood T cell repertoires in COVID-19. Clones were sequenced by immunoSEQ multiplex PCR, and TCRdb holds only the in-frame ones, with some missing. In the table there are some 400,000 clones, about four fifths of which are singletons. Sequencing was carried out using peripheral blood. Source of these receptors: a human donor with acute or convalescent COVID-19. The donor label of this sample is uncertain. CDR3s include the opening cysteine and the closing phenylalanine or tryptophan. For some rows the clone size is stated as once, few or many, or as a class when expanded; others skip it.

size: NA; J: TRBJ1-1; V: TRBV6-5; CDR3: CASSSPMAETEAFF
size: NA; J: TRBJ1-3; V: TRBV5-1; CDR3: CASSYYTAGTGNTIYF
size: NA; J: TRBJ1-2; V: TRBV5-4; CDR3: CASSFIYGGSFTHGYTF
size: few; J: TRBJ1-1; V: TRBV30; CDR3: CAWTRDWMTGTEAFF
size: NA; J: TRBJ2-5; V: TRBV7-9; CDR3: CASSLRQTLGQETQYF
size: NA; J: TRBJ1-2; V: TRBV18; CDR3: CASSLEAGEATF
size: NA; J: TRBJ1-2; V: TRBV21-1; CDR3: CASSYQLLGTLRAYGYTF
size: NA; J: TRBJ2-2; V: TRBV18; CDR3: CASSPEAVPSRYYTGELFF
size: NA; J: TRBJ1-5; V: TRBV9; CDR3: CASSVGGGQPQHF
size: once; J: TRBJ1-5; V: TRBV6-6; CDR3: CASTLLQGNQPQHF
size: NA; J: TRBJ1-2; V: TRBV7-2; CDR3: CASSLDSRGRSYGYTF
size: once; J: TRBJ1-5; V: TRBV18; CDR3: CASSPPGTDSNQPQHF
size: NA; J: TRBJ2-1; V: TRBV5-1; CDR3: CASSLDSQVGEQFF
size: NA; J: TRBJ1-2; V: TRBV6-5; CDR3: CASSGPRTGWSGYTF
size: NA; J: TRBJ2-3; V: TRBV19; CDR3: CASSSWDGSEKGAQYF
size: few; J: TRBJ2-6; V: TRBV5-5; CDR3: CASSLSPGQPLSGANVLTF
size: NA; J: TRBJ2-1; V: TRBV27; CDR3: CASSFEGYNEQFF
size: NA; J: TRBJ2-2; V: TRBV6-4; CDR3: CASSLTVTGELFF